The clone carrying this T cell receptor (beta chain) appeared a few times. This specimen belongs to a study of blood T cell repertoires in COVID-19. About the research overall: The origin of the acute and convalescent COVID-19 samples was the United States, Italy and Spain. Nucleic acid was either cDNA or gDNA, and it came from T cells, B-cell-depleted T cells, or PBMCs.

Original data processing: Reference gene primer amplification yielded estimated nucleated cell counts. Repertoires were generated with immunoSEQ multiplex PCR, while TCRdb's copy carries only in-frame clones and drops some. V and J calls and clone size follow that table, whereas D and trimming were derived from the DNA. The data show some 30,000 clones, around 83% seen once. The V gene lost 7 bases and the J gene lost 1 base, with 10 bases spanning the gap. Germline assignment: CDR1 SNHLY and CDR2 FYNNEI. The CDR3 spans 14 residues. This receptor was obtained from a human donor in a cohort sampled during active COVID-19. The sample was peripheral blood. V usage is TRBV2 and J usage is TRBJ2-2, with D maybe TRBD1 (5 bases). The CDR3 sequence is CASKATENTGELFF. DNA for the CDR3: TGTGCCAGCAAGGCGACAGAGAACACCGGGGAGCTGTTTTTT.